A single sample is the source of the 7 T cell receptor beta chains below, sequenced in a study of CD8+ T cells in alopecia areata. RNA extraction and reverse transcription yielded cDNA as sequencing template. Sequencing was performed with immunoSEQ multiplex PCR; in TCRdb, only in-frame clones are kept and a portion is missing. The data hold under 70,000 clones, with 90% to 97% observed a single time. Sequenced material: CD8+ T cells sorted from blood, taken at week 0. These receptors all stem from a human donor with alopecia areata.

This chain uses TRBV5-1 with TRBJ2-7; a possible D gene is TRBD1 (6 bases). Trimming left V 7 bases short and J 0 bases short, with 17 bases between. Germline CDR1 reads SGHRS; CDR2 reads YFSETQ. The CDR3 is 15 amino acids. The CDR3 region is CASHKQGQPSYEQYF. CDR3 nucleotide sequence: TGCGCCAGCCACAAACAGGGACAACCCTCCTACGAGCAGTACTTC.

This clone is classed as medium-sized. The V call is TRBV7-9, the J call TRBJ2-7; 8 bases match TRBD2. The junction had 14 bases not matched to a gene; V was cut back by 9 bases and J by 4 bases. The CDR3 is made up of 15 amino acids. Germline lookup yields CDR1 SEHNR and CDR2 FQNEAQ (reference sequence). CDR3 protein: CASTPSGGAEYEQYF. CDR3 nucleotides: TGTGCCAGTACCCCTTCGGGGGGGGCGGAATACGAGCAGTACTTC.

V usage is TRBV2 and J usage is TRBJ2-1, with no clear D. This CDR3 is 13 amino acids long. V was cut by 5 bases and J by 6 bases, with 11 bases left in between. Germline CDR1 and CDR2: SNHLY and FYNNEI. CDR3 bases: TGTGCCAGCAGTCCCCGCGTCGGCAATGAGCAGTTCTTC. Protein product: CASSPRVGNEQFF.

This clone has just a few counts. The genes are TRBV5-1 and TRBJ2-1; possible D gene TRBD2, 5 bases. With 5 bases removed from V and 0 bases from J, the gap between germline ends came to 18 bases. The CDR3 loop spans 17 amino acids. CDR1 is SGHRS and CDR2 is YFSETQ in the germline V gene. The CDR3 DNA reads TGCGCCAGCAGGCCGGACTTGGACTTGAGCTCCTACAATGAGCAGTTCTTC. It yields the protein CASRPDLDLSSYNEQFF.

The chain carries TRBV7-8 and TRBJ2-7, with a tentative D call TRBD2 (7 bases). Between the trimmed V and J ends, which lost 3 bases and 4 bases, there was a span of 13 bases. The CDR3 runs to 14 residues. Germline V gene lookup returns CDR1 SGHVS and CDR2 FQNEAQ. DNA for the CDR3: TGTGCCAGCAGCTTGACGGGGGGCGCTTACGAGCAGTACTTC. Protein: CASSLTGGAYEQYF.

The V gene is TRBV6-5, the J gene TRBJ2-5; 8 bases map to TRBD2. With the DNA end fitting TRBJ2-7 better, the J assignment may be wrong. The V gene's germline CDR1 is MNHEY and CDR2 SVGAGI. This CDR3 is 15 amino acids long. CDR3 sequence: CASSYSPSGYYEQYF. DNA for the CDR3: TGTGCCAGCAGTTACTCGCCTAGCGGGTACTACGAGCAGTACTTC.

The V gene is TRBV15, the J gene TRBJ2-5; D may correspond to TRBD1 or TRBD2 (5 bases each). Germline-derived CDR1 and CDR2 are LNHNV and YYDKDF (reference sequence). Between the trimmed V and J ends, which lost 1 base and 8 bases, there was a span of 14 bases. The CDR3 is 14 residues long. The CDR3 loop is CATSRGQRAGTQYF. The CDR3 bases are TGTGCCACCAGCAGAGGACAGCGCGCGGGCACCCAGTACTTC.